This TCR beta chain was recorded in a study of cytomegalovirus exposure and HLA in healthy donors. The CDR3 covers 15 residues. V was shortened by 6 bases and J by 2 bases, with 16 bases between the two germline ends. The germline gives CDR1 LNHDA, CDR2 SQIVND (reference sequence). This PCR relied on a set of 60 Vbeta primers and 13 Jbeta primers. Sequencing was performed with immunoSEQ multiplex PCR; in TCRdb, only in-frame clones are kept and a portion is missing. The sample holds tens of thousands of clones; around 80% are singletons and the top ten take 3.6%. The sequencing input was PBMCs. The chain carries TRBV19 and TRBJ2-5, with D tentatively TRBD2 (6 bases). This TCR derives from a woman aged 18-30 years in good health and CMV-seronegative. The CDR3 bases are TGTGCCAGTAGGGATGTGATGGAGGGACAAGAGACCCAGTACTTC. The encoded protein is CASRDVMEGQETQYF.